These 16 T cell receptor beta chains originate from one sample sequenced in a study of vaccination and CD4 T cells after COVID-19. The Oncomine TCR Beta short-read assay was applied to DNA of cultured CD4+ T cells. Each CDR3 protein is one row after TCRdb ran MiXCR on the PCR reads. The sample carries 13,000 or so distinct CDR3 sequences, 52% recorded once. Treatment given: approximately 11-day PBMC culture with coronavirus spike peptide pools or control peptides (ViraFEST assay). Antigens of these TCRs are unknown. Sequencing was carried out using CD4+ T cells from blood, cultured in vitro. The receptors stem from a human donor who had recovered from COVID-19.

CDR3 bases: TGTGCCAGTAGGTGGAGGGCACTAAACGCCTACGAGCAGTACTTC. Protein: CASRWRALNAYEQYF. The V and J genes are TRBV19 and TRBJ2-7; D perhaps matches TRBD2 (6 bases). The CDR3 is made up of 15 amino acids. Per the germline V gene, CDR1 is LNHDA and CDR2 is SQIVND (reference sequence). V lost 6 bases to trimming and J lost 2 bases, with 17 bases between them.

V is TRBV19 and J is TRBJ1-1; no definite D call. The CDR3 loop spans 13 amino acids. Trimming took 6 bases from V and 3 from J, leaving 11 bases between them. The germline V gene encodes CDR1 LNHDA and CDR2 SQIVND (reference sequence). The CDR3 sequence is CASREGRDTEAFF. The CDR3 DNA follows: TGTGCCAGTAGGGAAGGACGGGACACTGAAGCTTTCTTT.

This clonotype came up a few times. The chain links TRBV24-1 to TRBJ2-3, with 7 bases fitting TRBD1. J gave up 0 bases and V 11 bases, and 7 bases lay outside the gene matches. The CDR3 is 14 residues long. In germline, CDR1 is KGHDR, CDR2 SFDVKD. The CDR3 DNA is TGTGCCAATTCTAACAGGGGTAGCACAGATACGCAGTATTTT. It specifies CANSNRGSTDTQYF.

For this clonotype: A read error may account for a junction end that differs from germline. The chain combines TRBV6-4 with TRBJ1-6; tentative D call: TRBD1 (5 bases). Per germline, CDR1 MRHNA and CDR2 SNTAGT. The CDR3 totals 16 residues. CDR3 bases: TGTGCCAGCAGTGACAGGGGATGGTCCTGTAATTCACCCCTCCACTTT. This encodes CASSDRGWSCNSPLHF.

The chain carries TRBV30 and TRBJ1-6; tentative D call: TRBD1 (5 bases). The CDR3 spans 14 residues. Germline V lookup: CDR1 GTSNPN, CDR2 SVGIG (reference sequence). Trimming cost V 5 bases and J 2 bases, with 10 bases left between them. The CDR3 DNA sequence: TGTGCCTGGGGTCGGGGGGCCTATAATTCACCCCTCCACTTT. It encodes CAWGRGAYNSPLHF.

The chain links TRBV20-1 to TRBJ2-5; D might be TRBD2 (6 bases). The CDR3 has 14 amino acids. Per germline, CDR1 DFQATT and CDR2 SNEGSKA (reference sequence). V lost 3 bases to trimming and J lost 4 bases, with 15 bases between them. CDR3 residues: CSARRRAARETQYF. The CDR3 nucleotides read TGCAGTGCTAGGAGGAGGGCGGCGAGAGAGACCCAGTACTTC.

The chain carries TRBV20-1 and TRBJ2-3; 12 nucleotides agree with TRBD2. V trimming: 6 bases; J trimming: 2 bases; junction bases outside the gene matches: 12. CDR1 is DFQATT and CDR2 is SNEGSKA in the germline V gene (reference sequence). The CDR3 is made up of 17 amino acids. CDR3 amino acids: CSAGSIGLAGSTDTQYF. CDR3 coding DNA: TGCAGTGCGGGGAGCATTGGACTAGCGGGATCCACAGATACGCAGTATTTT.

This clonotype was found a few times. One end of the junction varies from germline; a read error may be responsible. The V and J genes are TRBV4-1 and TRBJ2-3, with 7 bases fitting TRBD1. Per germline, CDR1 MGHRA and CDR2 YSYEKL. The CDR3 is 13 amino acids. As DNA, the CDR3 is TGTGCCAGCAGCCAGGGGGTGGCAGATACGCAGTATTTT. Protein sequence: CASSQGVADTQYF.

The chain joins TRBV20-1 to TRBJ2-1; 9 bases agree with TRBD2. The CDR3 totals 15 residues. J lost 5 bases, V lost 0 bases, and 5 bases had no gene match. Germline loops: CDR1 DFQATT, CDR2 SNEGSKA (reference sequence). CDR3 nucleotide sequence: TGCAGTGCTAGAGATTCTAGCGGGATTAACAATGAGCAGTTCTTC. Translating gives CSARDSSGINNEQFF.

This clonotype is a singleton in its sample. The chain has TRBV2 and TRBJ1-3; no firm D call. Germline values: CDR1 SNHLY, CDR2 FYNNEI. The CDR3 has 13 residues. V gave up 0 bases and J gave up 7 bases, with 7 bases separating them. For the CDR3, the DNA is TGTGCCAGCAGTGAAGCGCTTCTCAACACCATATATTTT. As protein: CASSEALLNTIYF.

This clonotype was counted only a few times. CDR3 DNA sequence: TGTGCCAGCAGTCCCACGTGGAACGGGGAGCTGTTTTTT. Translating gives CASSPTWNGELFF. The chain links TRBV27 to TRBJ2-2; D not resolved. The ends were cut back, 5 bases at V and 7 bases at J, with 11 bases in the middle. Germline V gene lookup returns CDR1 MNHEY and CDR2 SMNVEV (reference sequence). The CDR3 is 13 residues long.

The J gene is TRBJ1-2, the V gene TRBV18; D call uncertain. V was pared by 3 bases and J by 5 bases, with 19 bases between. CDR1 KGHSH and CDR2 LQKENI come from the germline V gene. This CDR3 contains 16 residues. CDR3: CASSPGPMTAGYGYTF. In DNA, the CDR3 is TGTGCCAGCTCACCCGGGCCCATGACTGCGGGTTATGGCTACACCTTC.

A few counts support this clonotype. The chain is built from TRBV15 and TRBJ2-2; D unresolved. Germline CDR1 reads LNHNV; CDR2 reads YYDKDF (reference sequence). The CDR3 covers 14 residues. Trimming shortened V by 5 bases and J by 0 bases, and 7 bases separated the two germline ends. This chain's CDR3 is CATSPTTNTGELFF. As DNA, the CDR3 is TGTGCCACCAGCCCTACAACGAACACCGGGGAGCTGTTTTTT.

This clonotype was seen only a few times. This chain uses TRBV5-1 with TRBJ2-3, with 7 bases lining up with TRBD2. The germline V gene encodes CDR1 SGHRS and CDR2 YFSETQ. Germline trimming cut 4 bases from V and 6 bases from J; bases unmatched to any gene: 2. The CDR3 has 12 residues. CDR3 protein: CASSRTSDTQYF. CDR3 sequence (DNA): TGCGCCAGCAGCAGGACTAGTGATACGCAGTATTTT.

The chain joins TRBV20-1 to TRBJ2-1; TRBD1 or TRBD2 may be the D gene (5 bases each). V lost 0 bases and J 9 bases, leaving 21 bases between the germline ends. Germline CDR1 reads DFQATT; CDR2 reads SNEGSKA (reference sequence). This CDR3 is 16 amino acids long. The CDR3 coding sequence is TGCAGTGCTAGAGACGCTCGGGGCCCTCAGAGGCCTGAGCAGTTCTTC. The encoded protein is CSARDARGPQRPEQFF.

The chain joins TRBV30 to TRBJ2-7; tentatively, D is TRBD2 (5 bases). Germline CDR1 and CDR2: GTSNPN and SVGIG (reference sequence). Trimming removed 2 bases at V and 2 bases at J, with 10 bases between. CDR3 size: 13 residues. As DNA, the CDR3 is TGTGCCTGGAGTCCGGGAAGAACCTACGAGCAGTACTTC. Protein sequence: CAWSPGRTYEQYF. The full variable domain, its missing parts supplied by reference TRBV30 and TRBJ2-7, is SQTIHQWPATLVQPVGSPLSLECTVEGTSNPNLYWYRQAAGRGLQLLFYSVGIGQISSEVPQNLSASRPQDRQFILSSKKLLLSDSGFYLCAWSPGRTYEQYFGPGTRLTVT.